The 32 T cell receptor beta chains below come from one sample, sequenced in a study of blood T cell repertoires in COVID-19. Sequenced by immunoSEQ multiplex PCR; TCRdb stores in-frame clones only, minus some. The table records fewer than 120,000 clones, 85% to 90% of them present only once. The specimen was peripheral blood. These receptors came from a woman aged 50 to 60 with acute or convalescent COVID-19.

CDR3 DNA sequence: TGCGCCAGCAGCTTAGAGCGGGGCAGCACAGATACGCAGTATTTT. Protein product: CASSLERGSTDTQYF. The rearrangement joins TRBV5-1 to TRBJ2-3, with 7 positions matching TRBD2. V trimming: 2 bases; J trimming: 0 bases; junction bases outside the gene matches: 3. The germline CDR1 and CDR2 sequences are SGHRS and YFSETQ. The length of the CDR3 is 15 residues.

The V call is TRBV28, the J call TRBJ2-7; the match to TRBD1 covers 9 bases. Looked up from germline, CDR1 is MDHEN and CDR2 is SYDVKM. The trim removed 9 bases at V and 1 base at J, leaving 7 bases unmatched. The CDR3 covers 14 residues. CDR3 coding DNA: TGTGCCAGTGAGGCGACAGGGGGTTCCTACGAGCAGTACTTC. Residues: CASEATGGSYEQYF.

The rearrangement joins TRBV10-1 to TRBJ2-3, with unresolved D. V was pared by 4 bases and J by 0 bases, with 8 bases between. Germline CDR1 reads WNHNN; CDR2 reads SYGVQD (reference sequence). This CDR3 contains 14 residues. CDR3 in amino acids: CASSGGGSTDTQYF. The CDR3 DNA is TGCGCCAGCAGTGGAGGCGGAAGCACAGATACGCAGTATTTT.

The rearrangement uses TRBV1 and TRBJ2-7; TRBD1 is the table's D call, not checked against the DNA. TRBV1 constitutes a pseudogene. The CDR3 extends over 13 amino acids. In nucleotides, the CDR3 is TGCACCAGCATAACCGACAGGTTAGGTGAGCAGTACTTC. Translation: CTSITDRLGEQYF.

The V call is TRBV6-4, the J call TRBJ1-6, with 7 bases lining up with TRBD1. J was trimmed by 10 bases and V by 6 bases; bases with no gene match: 6. The germline CDR1 and CDR2 sequences are MRHNA and SNTAGT. This CDR3 is built from 13 residues. CDR3 in amino acids: CASRTGVGSPLHF. The DNA for the CDR3 is TGTGCCAGCAGAACAGGGGTGGGATCACCCCTCCACTTT.

The chain couples TRBV5-1 to TRBJ2-1; 7 bases match TRBD2. The CDR3 contains 15 residues. V was pared by 6 bases and J by 0 bases, with 6 bases of the junction left unmatched. Per germline, CDR1 SGHRS and CDR2 YFSETQ. The CDR3 DNA follows: TGCGCCAGCAAGACCGGGACTAACTCCTACAATGAGCAGTTCTTC. Translated, it gives CASKTGTNSYNEQFF.

The V gene is TRBV6-1, the J gene TRBJ1-5; no clear D. Germline CDR1 and CDR2: MNHNS and SASEGT. This CDR3 is 12 amino acids long. The germline V and J ends were trimmed by 2 bases and 7 bases, with 6 bases remaining between them. The CDR3 sequence: CASSELGQPQHF. In nucleotides, the CDR3 is TGTGCCAGCAGTGAACTGGGCCAGCCCCAGCATTTT.

The genes are TRBV27 and TRBJ2-1; maybe TRBD2 (6 bases). V lost 5 bases to trimming and J lost 3 bases, with 17 bases between them. This CDR3 contains 16 residues. The germline V gene has CDR1 MNHEY and CDR2 SMNVEV (reference sequence). CDR3 amino acids: CASSLLEGRGYNEQFF. The CDR3 nucleotides read TGTGCCAGCAGTCTCCTGGAGGGAAGGGGCTACAATGAGCAGTTCTTC.

The chain carries TRBV7-9 and TRBJ2-7, with 7 nucleotides matching TRBD1. Germline lookup yields CDR1 SEHNR and CDR2 FQNEAQ (reference sequence). CDR3 length equals 12 residues. The V and J ends lost 4 bases and 4 bases, in that order; junction bases with no gene match: 1. CDR3 sequence (DNA): TGTGCCAGCAGCTCGGGACAGTACGAGCAGTACTTC. As protein: CASSSGQYEQYF.

The gene calls are TRBV6-5 and TRBJ1-5; D is possibly TRBD1 (5 bases). Germline V lookup: CDR1 MNHEY, CDR2 SVGAGI. The V end lost 8 bases, the J end lost 8 bases, and 19 bases lay between the germline ends. The CDR3 spans 14 residues. The CDR3: CASSPAGARKPQHF. CDR3 bases: TGTGCCAGCTCCCCCGCTGGGGCACGAAAGCCCCAGCATTTT.

The chain carries TRBV6-5 and TRBJ2-3, with 9 bases matching TRBD2. The CDR3 contains 15 residues. The V gene's germline CDR1 is MNHEY and CDR2 SVGAGI. Trimming cost V 4 bases and J 2 bases; bases outside gene matches: 4. The CDR3 DNA follows: TGTGCCAGCAGTTCTCCTAGCGGGACCACAGATACGCAGTATTTT. It codes for CASSSPSGTTDTQYF.

The chain carries TRBV29-1 and TRBJ1-5; 7 nucleotides agree with TRBD1. The CDR3 spans 13 residues. Germline values: CDR1 SQVTM, CDR2 ANQGSEA. V lost 7 bases, J lost 5 bases, and 8 bases stayed unmatched. As DNA, the CDR3 is TGCAGCGCGCTAGGGGGCAGGGATCAGCCCCAGCATTTT. This sequence encodes CSALGGRDQPQHF.

The rearrangement joins TRBV10-3 to TRBJ2-7; maybe TRBD1 (7 bases). CDR1 is ENHRY, CDR2 SYGVKD, per germline. The CDR3 spans 13 residues. As DNA, the CDR3 is TGTGCTAGCGGCGACAGGGTCTTGCACGAGCAGTACTTC. Encoded protein: CASGDRVLHEQYF.

The chain carries TRBV7-2 and TRBJ1-6; no firm D call. Germline CDR1 SGHTA, CDR2 FQGNSA. This CDR3 is 13 amino acids long. V lost 2 bases to trimming and J lost 8 bases, with 7 bases between them. The CDR3 here is CASSLYRDSPLHF. The CDR3 DNA is TGTGCCAGCAGCTTATACCGGGATTCACCCCTCCACTTT.

The rearrangement joins TRBV15 to TRBJ2-1, with D maybe TRBD1 (6 bases). This CDR3 region has 17 residues. Germline CDR1 LNHNV, CDR2 YYDKDF (reference sequence). The V and J ends lost 1 base and 4 bases respectively, with 17 bases between them. The CDR3 loop reads CATSRGGLGGDYNEQFF. In DNA, the CDR3 is TGTGCCACCAGCAGAGGGGGTCTAGGGGGAGATTACAATGAGCAGTTCTTC.

V is TRBV2 and J is TRBJ2-7; no clear D. Germline CDR1 SNHLY, CDR2 FYNNEI. The CDR3 runs 10 residues. V shed 5 bases and J shed 3 bases, with 2 bases lying between them. The CDR3 here is CASSYYEQYF. The CDR3 nucleotides read TGTGCCAGCAGTTACTACGAGCAGTACTTC.

The J gene is TRBJ2-7, the V gene TRBV5-1; the D gene is possibly TRBD2 (5 bases). The germline V gene encodes CDR1 SGHRS and CDR2 YFSETQ. V lost 4 bases and J lost 1, with 15 bases in between. The CDR3 runs to 15 residues. The CDR3 nucleotides read TGCGCCAGCAGCGTTGGAGGAGGTGGTTCCTACGAGCAGTACTTC. Its protein product is CASSVGGGGSYEQYF.

This clone was detected once. The CDR3, as DNA: TGTGCCTCCTTAGCGGGAGGACTAAACTCCAAAAACATTCAGTACTTC. It yields the protein CASLAGGLNSKNIQYF. The J gene is TRBJ2-4, the V gene TRBV28; 10 nucleotides line up with TRBD2. The CDR3 runs to 16 residues. Trimming took 11 bases from V and 2 from J; bases not matched to a gene: 12. Germline V CDR1 and CDR2: MDHEN, SYDVKM. The whole variable domain, remainder taken from reference TRBV28 and TRBJ2-4, is DVKVTQSSRYLVKRTGEKVFLECVQDMDHENMFWYRQDPGLGLRLIYFSYDVKMKEKGDIPEGYSVSREKKERFSLILESASTNQTSMYLCASLAGGLNSKNIQYFGAGTRLSVL.

The J gene is TRBJ2-4, the V gene TRBV2; 8 bases map to TRBD1. Trimming took 5 bases from V and 4 from J; bases not matched to a gene: 4. CDR3 length: 14 amino acids. From germline, CDR1 is SNHLY and CDR2 FYNNEI. CDR3 protein: CASSPGQVKNIQYF. CDR3 nucleotides: TGTGCCAGCAGTCCGGGACAGGTTAAAAACATTCAGTACTTC.

The rearrangement uses TRBV30 and TRBJ2-3; no firm D call. V gave up 2 bases and J gave up 3 bases, with 9 bases separating them. CDR3 size: 13 residues. CDR1 and CDR2 from the germline V gene are GTSNPN and SVGIG (reference sequence). The DNA for the CDR3 is TGTGCCTGGAGTTATCTTAGAACAGATACGCAGTATTTT. As protein: CAWSYLRTDTQYF. Variable domain in full (rest from reference TRBV30 and TRBJ2-3): SQTIHQWPATLVQPVGSPLSLECTVEGTSNPNLYWYRQAAGRGLQLLFYSVGIGQISSEVPQNLSASRPQDRQFILSSKKLLLSDSGFYLCAWSYLRTDTQYFGPGTRLTVL.

The V call is TRBV28, the J call TRBJ2-1; TRBD2 aligns across 14 bases. The V gene's germline CDR1 is MDHEN and CDR2 SYDVKM. This CDR3 spans 14 amino acids. The V and J ends lost 5 bases and 13 bases, in that order; junction bases with no gene match: 7. The DNA for the CDR3 is TGTGCCAGCAGTAGCGGACTAGCGGGAGGACGTCAGTTCTTC. Encoded protein: CASSSGLAGGRQFF.

This chain joins TRBV24-1 and TRBJ1-2; tentatively, D is TRBD1 (5 bases). V was clipped by 2 bases and J by 8 bases, with 17 bases between them. The germline V gene has CDR1 KGHDR and CDR2 SFDVKD. This CDR3 is built from 15 residues. The CDR3 region has the DNA TGTGCCACCAGTGATTACTCCGACAGCCTTGACGGCTACACCTTC. Translated, it gives CATSDYSDSLDGYTF.

The rearrangement uses TRBV5-1 and TRBJ1-1; TRBD1 matches at 9 bases. The CDR3 is 17 residues long. J gave up 0 bases and V 1 base, and 7 bases lay outside the gene matches. Germline-derived CDR1 and CDR2 are SGHRS and YFSETQ. The chain's CDR3 is CASSLSATGGMNTEAFF. CDR3 DNA: TGCGCCAGCAGCTTGTCGGCGACAGGGGGTATGAACACTGAAGCTTTCTTT.

V is TRBV19 and J is TRBJ1-5; no firm D call. Trimming took off 5 bases at V and 3 bases at J, with 14 bases between the two ends. The germline CDR1 and CDR2 sequences are LNHDA and SQIVND (reference sequence). This CDR3 is built from 15 residues. The CDR3 nucleotides are TGTGCCAGTAGTCGGACTCATGGGGACAATCAGCCCCAGCATTTT. It yields the protein CASSRTHGDNQPQHF.

The chain uses TRBV7-6 and TRBJ2-1, with 10 bases fitting TRBD2. Germline CDR1 is SGHVS and CDR2 is FNYEAQ. With 0 bases clipped from V and 7 bases from J, the junction kept 6 bases outside the gene matches. The CDR3 is 16 amino acids. Here the CDR3 reads CASSLAPASGRNEQFF. The CDR3 region has the DNA TGTGCCAGCAGCTTAGCGCCAGCTAGCGGGAGAAATGAGCAGTTCTTC.

CDR3 DNA sequence: TGTGCCTGGAGCGGAGGACAGGATGGATCACCCCTCCACTTT. Residues: CAWSGGQDGSPLHF. The chain recombines TRBV30 with TRBJ1-6, with 7 nucleotides matching TRBD1. V was pared by 3 bases and J by 10 bases, with 9 bases of the junction left unmatched. The CDR3 contains 14 residues. Germline V gives CDR1 GTSNPN, CDR2 SVGIG (reference sequence).

This clone was seen just once. The chain links TRBV2 to TRBJ2-5, with 7 bases fitting TRBD2. The CDR3 has 13 residues. Germline values: CDR1 SNHLY, CDR2 FYNNEI. The ends lost 10 bases at V and 6 bases at J; junction bases unmatched: 11. As DNA, the CDR3 is TGTGCCACTCAGCGGGATAGTGGGAAGACCCAGTACTTC. As protein: CATQRDSGKTQYF.

This clone was picked up one time. The chain has TRBV27 and TRBJ2-1; 7 bases are a match to TRBD1. With V trimmed by 5 bases and J by 7 bases, 17 bases remained unmatched. CDR1 is MNHEY, CDR2 SMNVEV, per germline (reference sequence). The CDR3 length is 17 residues. The CDR3 reads CASSLNWDRSTGNEQFF. The CDR3, as DNA: TGTGCCAGCAGTCTTAACTGGGACAGATCAACGGGAAATGAGCAGTTCTTC.

The V gene is TRBV6-5, the J gene TRBJ2-7, with 8 bases that match TRBD2. Trimming cost V 7 bases and J 3 bases; bases outside gene matches: 5. The CDR3 length is 13 residues. The V gene's germline CDR1 is MNHEY and CDR2 SVGAGI. The CDR3, as DNA: TGTGCCAGCACAGCGGGAGATCGCTACGAGCAGTACTTC. It yields the protein CASTAGDRYEQYF.

This chain joins TRBV11-2 and TRBJ2-2; D might be TRBD2 (5 bases). Trimming cost V 0 bases and J 2 bases, with 16 bases left between them. The germline gives CDR1 SGHAT, CDR2 FQNNGV. The CDR3 has 18 residues. For the CDR3, the DNA is TGTGCCAGCAGCTTAGATCCGGGATCTTGGGCTAACACCGGGGAGCTGTTTTTT. Protein: CASSLDPGSWANTGELFF.

The chain has TRBV7-2 and TRBJ2-2; 12 bases align to TRBD2. Trimming cost V 5 bases and J 5 bases; bases outside gene matches: 6. Germline V gene sequence: CDR1 SGHTA, CDR2 FQGNSA. The CDR3 spans 16 residues. The CDR3 DNA is TGTGCCAGCAGCGTGACTAGCGGGAGAGGTACCGGGGAGCTGTTTTTT. It codes for CASSVTSGRGTGELFF.

J is TRBJ2-7 and V is TRBV7-9; 8 positions match TRBD1. The CDR3 is 14 residues long. J was trimmed by 3 bases and V by 5 bases; bases with no gene match: 6. The germline gives CDR1 SEHNR, CDR2 FQNEAQ (reference sequence). The CDR3 bases are TGTGCCAGCAGCCAACAGGGGGGTGGCTACGAGCAGTACTTC. Translation gives CASSQQGGGYEQYF.